This TCR beta chain was identified in a study of T-cell reconstitution after alpha-beta-depleted transplantation in children. The CDR3 sequence is 14 residues long. Looked up from germline, CDR1 is MNHEY and CDR2 is SVGAGI. V lost 4 bases and J 0 bases, leaving 9 bases between the germline ends. The authors prepared the TCRbeta library with unique molecular identifiers. MiXCR, run by TCRdb on the PCR reads, gives a single entry per CDR3 protein. The sample carries about 690,000 distinct CDR3 sequences, over 15% recorded once. The source was PBMCs from the stem cell graft donor, collected from the stem cell graft. The rearrangement uses TRBV6-5 and TRBJ2-5; D not certain. The origin of this receptor is a human donor who donated a stem cell graft to a child with acute myeloid leukemia. The CDR3 loop reads CASSFTAYQETQYF. The CDR3 nucleotides read TGTGCCAGCAGTTTTACAGCGTACCAAGAGACCCAGTACTTC.